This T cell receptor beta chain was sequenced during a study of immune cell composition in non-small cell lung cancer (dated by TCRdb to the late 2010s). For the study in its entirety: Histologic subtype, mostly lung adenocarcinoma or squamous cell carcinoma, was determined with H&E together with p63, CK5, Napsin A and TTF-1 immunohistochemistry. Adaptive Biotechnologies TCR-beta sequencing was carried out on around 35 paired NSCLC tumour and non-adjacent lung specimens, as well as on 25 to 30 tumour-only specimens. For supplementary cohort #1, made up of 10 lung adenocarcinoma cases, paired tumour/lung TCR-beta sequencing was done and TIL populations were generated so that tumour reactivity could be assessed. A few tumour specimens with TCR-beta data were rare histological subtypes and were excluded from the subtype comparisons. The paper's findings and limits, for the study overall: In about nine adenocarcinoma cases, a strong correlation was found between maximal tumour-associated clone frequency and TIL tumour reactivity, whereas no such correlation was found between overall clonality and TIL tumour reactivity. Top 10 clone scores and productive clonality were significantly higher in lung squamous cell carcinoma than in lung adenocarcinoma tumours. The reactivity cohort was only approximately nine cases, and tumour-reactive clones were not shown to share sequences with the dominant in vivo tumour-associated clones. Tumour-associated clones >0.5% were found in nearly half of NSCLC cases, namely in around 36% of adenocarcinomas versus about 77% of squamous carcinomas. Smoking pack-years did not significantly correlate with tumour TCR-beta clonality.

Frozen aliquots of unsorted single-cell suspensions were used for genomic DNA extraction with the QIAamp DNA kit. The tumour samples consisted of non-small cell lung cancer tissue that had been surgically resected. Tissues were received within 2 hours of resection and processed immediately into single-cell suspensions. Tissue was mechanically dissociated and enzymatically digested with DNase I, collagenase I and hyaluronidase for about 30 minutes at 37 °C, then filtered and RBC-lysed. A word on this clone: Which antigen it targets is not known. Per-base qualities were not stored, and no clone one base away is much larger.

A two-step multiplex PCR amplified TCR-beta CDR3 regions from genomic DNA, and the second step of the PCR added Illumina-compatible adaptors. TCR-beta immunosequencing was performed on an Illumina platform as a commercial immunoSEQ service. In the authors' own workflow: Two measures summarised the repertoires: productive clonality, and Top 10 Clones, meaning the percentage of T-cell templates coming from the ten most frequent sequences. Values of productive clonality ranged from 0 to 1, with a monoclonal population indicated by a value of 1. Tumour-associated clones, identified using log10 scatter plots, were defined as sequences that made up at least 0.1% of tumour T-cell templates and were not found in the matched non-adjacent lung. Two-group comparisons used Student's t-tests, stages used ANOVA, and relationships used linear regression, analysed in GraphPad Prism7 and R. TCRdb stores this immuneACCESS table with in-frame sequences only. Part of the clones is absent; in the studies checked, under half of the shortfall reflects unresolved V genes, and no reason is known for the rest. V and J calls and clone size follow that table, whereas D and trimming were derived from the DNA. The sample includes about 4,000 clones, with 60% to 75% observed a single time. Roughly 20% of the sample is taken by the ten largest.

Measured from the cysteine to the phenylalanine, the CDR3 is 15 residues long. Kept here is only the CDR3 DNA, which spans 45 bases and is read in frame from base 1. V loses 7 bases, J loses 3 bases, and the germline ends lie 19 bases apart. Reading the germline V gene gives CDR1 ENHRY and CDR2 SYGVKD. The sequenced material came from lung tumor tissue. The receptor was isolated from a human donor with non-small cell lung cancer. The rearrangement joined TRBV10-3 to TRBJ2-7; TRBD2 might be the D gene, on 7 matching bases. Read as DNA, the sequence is TGTGCCATCACTAGCGGAGGGGGTGGTAGCTACGAGCAGTACTTC. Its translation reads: CAITSGGGGSYEQYF.